Shown below are 3 T cell receptor beta chains from a single sample sequenced in a study of regulatory T cells in long-lasting Graves disease. Researchers made TCR beta libraries by using iRepertoire HTBI primers and running Arm-PCR on CDR3 regions. TCRdb analysed the multiplex PCR reads with MiXCR anew, one entry per CDR3 protein. The sample lists about 610,000 distinct CDR3 sequences, about 16% occurring once. Time point defined: newly diagnosed GD, antithyroid drugs for less than 3 months. Construction of the TCR library relied on RNA isolated from PBMCs. These data were also reused for a study on T cells in Graves' hyperthyroidism and ophthalmopathy.

The sample was peripheral blood mononuclear cells (PBMCs), taken at new diagnosis, from a patient treated with antithyroid drugs. Receptors originate from a man between 18 and 29 years old with Graves disease.

The sample holds a few counts of this clonotype. The chain carries TRBV25-1 and TRBJ1-3; D is uncertain. Trimming left V 8 bases short and J 3 bases short, with 11 bases between. Germline V gene sequence: CDR1 MGHDK, CDR2 SYGVNS. The CDR3 spans 13 residues. The DNA of the CDR3 is TGTGCCAGCGGATGGGGTTTTGGAAACACCATATATTTT. It translates to CASGWGFGNTIYF.

With respect to this clonotype: One junction end does not reproduce the germline sequence, and a read error may be involved. The chain employs TRBV28 and TRBJ1-6, with TRBD1 matching 8 bases. The length of the CDR3 is 19 residues. Germline CDR1 MDHEN, CDR2 SYDVKM. CDR3 nucleotide sequence: TGTGCCGGCAGTTTACCCCGGGACAGGCTGGAAGACGGGGCTTCACCCCTCCACTTT. Its translation: CAGSLPRDRLEDGASPLHF.

This clonotype has only a few counts. The chain uses TRBV20-1 and TRBJ2-2; 7 nucleotides match TRBD2. This CDR3 has 16 residues. V gave up 0 bases and J gave up 3 bases; unmatched junction bases: 7. Germline V gene data show CDR1 as DFQATT and CDR2 as SNEGSKA (reference sequence). This chain's CDR3 is CSARDRPSGYTGELFF. The CDR3 nucleotides are TGCAGTGCTAGAGATAGGCCTAGCGGATACACCGGGGAGCTGTTTTTT.